The TCR beta chain described here comes from a study of blood T cells in healthy people across ages. The use of a sample-barcoded 5' primer and a J-beta primer mix characterized a second PCR of about 7 to 12 cycles. Each cDNA molecule was tagged by a template-switch adaptor with 12 random nucleotides. From each sample, at least 3 million paired-end reads containing CDR3 were obtained. TCRdb reprocessed the 5' RACE reads via MiXCR and lists one record per CDR3 protein. The data contain roughly 1.5 million distinct CDR3 sequences, roughly 43% of them singletons. Sample: blood. This clonotype originated in a woman aged 18-35 years in good health.

CDR3 protein: CAAGLADTQYF. In nucleotides, the CDR3 is TGTGCCGCCGGGCTAGCAGATACGCAGTATTTT. The V and J genes are TRBV6-1 and TRBJ2-3; D is uncertain. The CDR3 consists of 11 residues. Germline V gene lookup returns CDR1 MNHNS and CDR2 SASEGT. With 11 bases removed from V and 4 bases from J, the gap between germline ends came to 10 bases.